These 25 T cell receptor beta chains were all obtained from the same sample, sequenced in a study of esophageal squamous cell carcinoma under preoperative chemotherapy. Time point defined: after preoperative PTX-NDP chemotherapy. Each CDR3 protein gets one entry after TCRdb re-called the PCR reads with MiXCR. The data contain around 34,000 distinct CDR3 sequences, roughly 52% of them seen just once; the ten biggest clones take up roughly 25%. The material was obtained from a patient given preoperative chemotherapy. These TCRs come from a human donor with esophageal squamous cell carcinoma. The donor label of this sample is uncertain.

The chain recombines TRBV6-4 with TRBJ1-2, with TRBD1 matching over 8 bases. The V gene end was trimmed by 0 bases and the J gene end by 7 bases; junction bases not matched to a gene: 4. There are 14 residues in the CDR3. CDR1 is MRHNA, CDR2 SNTAGT, per germline. The CDR3 DNA reads TGTGCCAGCAGTGACTCTCGGACAGGGTCTGGCTACACCTTC. Translated, it gives CASSDSRTGSGYTF.

The J gene is TRBJ2-3, the V gene TRBV11-3; no reliable D call. The V end lost 5 bases, the J end lost 3 bases, and 12 bases lay between the germline ends. Germline V CDR1 and CDR2: SGHNT, YENEEA. The CDR3 is 14 amino acids. The CDR3 DNA sequence: TGTGCCAGCAGCCCTACTGGGGATACAGATACGCAGTATTTT. Translated, it gives CASSPTGDTDTQYF.

The chain employs TRBV24-1 and TRBJ2-2; 8 bases fit TRBD1. J gave up 0 bases and V 3 bases, and 5 bases lay outside the gene matches. The CDR3 extends over 17 amino acids. CDR1 KGHDR and CDR2 SFDVKD come from the germline V gene. The CDR3 sequence: CATSDADRGTNTGELFF. The CDR3 coding sequence is TGTGCCACCAGTGATGCTGACAGGGGAACGAACACCGGGGAGCTGTTTTTT.

This clonotype was seen a few times. CDR3 nucleotide sequence: TGTGCCAGCAACTCGGGGGGACTAGCGGGAGAGCGGTCTGCAGATACGCAGTATTTT. Translation gives CASNSGGLAGERSADTQYF. The rearrangement joins TRBV12-3 or TRBV12-4 to TRBJ2-3, with 14 bases matching TRBD2. The CDR3 contains 19 residues. Germline trimming cut 7 bases from V and 4 bases from J; bases unmatched to any gene: 16.

This clonotype has a count of ten or more. V gene TRBV7-9 combines with J gene TRBJ2-5; D possibly corresponds to TRBD2 (5 bases). Germline V gene sequence: CDR1 SEHNR, CDR2 FQNEAQ (reference sequence). The CDR3 spans 19 residues. With 6 bases removed from V and 2 bases from J, the gap between germline ends came to 28 bases. The CDR3 region has the DNA TGTGCCAGCAGTATCTTACCCAGGAGGATCGGCCAGGATCAAGAGACCCAGTACTTC. Its protein product is CASSILPRRIGQDQETQYF.

This clonotype has just a few counts. J is TRBJ2-1 and V is TRBV5-1; possibly TRBD2 for D (7 bases). Germline V CDR1 and CDR2: SGHRS, YFSETQ. Trimming removed 1 base at V and 2 bases at J, with 13 bases between. The CDR3 totals 16 residues. The CDR3, as DNA: TGCGCCAGCAGCTTGCTGCGGGGGCCCCCCTACAATGAGCAGTTCTTC. Translated, it gives CASSLLRGPPYNEQFF.

This rearrangement joins TRBV11-3 to TRBJ2-3; D might be TRBD1 (6 bases). CDR3 size: 17 residues. V dropped 3 bases and J dropped 5 bases, with 21 bases sitting between them. The germline V gene encodes CDR1 SGHNT and CDR2 YENEEA. The CDR3 coding sequence is TGTGCCAGCAGCTTGGAAGCCGGGGCAGGGGACGTAGATACGCAGTATTTT. Its translation is CASSLEAGAGDVDTQYF.

This clonotype occurred many times. The chain recombines TRBV6-5 with TRBJ1-4; D call uncertain. The length of the CDR3 is 14 residues. Trimming cost V 4 bases and J 3 bases, with 9 bases left between them. CDR1 MNHEY and CDR2 SVGAGI come from the germline V gene. CDR3 sequence (DNA): TGTGCCAGCAGTTCTAGCAGAGCTAATGAAAAACTGTTTTTT. Its protein is CASSSSRANEKLFF.

This clonotype was recorded many times. This chain connects TRBV7-8 to TRBJ2-5; the D gene is possibly TRBD1 (6 bases). The J call may be in error: the DNA end matches TRBJ2-7 better. This CDR3 region has 15 residues. The germline CDR1 and CDR2 sequences are SGHVS and FQNEAQ. The CDR3 coding sequence is TGTGCCAGCAGCTCAAAAACAGGGAGTCCCTACGAGCAGTACTTC. It codes for CASSSKTGSPYEQYF.

The J gene is TRBJ2-3, the V gene TRBV4-1; the match to TRBD2 covers 10 bases. The CDR3 extends over 17 amino acids. Germline CDR1 is MGHRA and CDR2 is YSYEKL. With V trimmed by 1 base and J by 0 bases, 4 bases remained unmatched. DNA for the CDR3: TGCGCCAGCAGCCAAGCCCTGACTAGCGGGAGCACAGATACGCAGTATTTT. It encodes CASSQALTSGSTDTQYF.

Comments on this clonotype: The conserved phenylalanine or tryptophan normally closing the CDR3 is absent here, so this likely arose from a read error. The genes are TRBV7-6 and TRBJ2-5, with D unresolved. The DNA end is a closer match to TRBJ2-1, so the J assignment may be wrong. This CDR3 region has 11 residues. Germline V CDR1 and CDR2: SGHVS, FNYEAQ. The CDR3 protein is CASRGPKSQFS. DNA of the CDR3: TGTGCCAGCAGGGGCCCAAAGTCCCAGTTCTCC.

The rearrangement links TRBV6-5 to TRBJ2-2; the D call may be TRBD1 or TRBD2 (5 bases each). Germline V gives CDR1 MNHEY, CDR2 SVGAGI. The ends were cut back, 0 bases at V and 16 bases at J, with 18 bases in the middle. This CDR3 is 14 amino acids long. CDR3 coding DNA: TGTGCCAGCAGTTACTCGGAGGACACCGATGCGCAGTTTTTT. Encoded protein: CASSYSEDTDAQFF.

This clonotype turned up a few times. This rearrangement joins TRBV6-1 to TRBJ1-2, with D perhaps TRBD1 (5 bases). Trimming removed 6 bases from V and 4 bases from J, with 15 bases in between. Germline values: CDR1 MNHNS, CDR2 SASEGT. The CDR3 runs to 14 residues. This CDR3 reads CASSEGWDGYGYTF. The DNA of the CDR3 is TGTGCCAGCAGCGAGGGATGGGACGGCTATGGCTACACCTTC.

This clonotype was seen more than once but under ten times. CDR3 sequence (DNA): TGTGCCAGCAGCCCGGCTAGCGGGAGCTATGAGCAGTTCTTC. Translating gives CASSPASGSYEQFF. This chain connects TRBV11-3 to TRBJ2-1; 10 positions agree with TRBD2. The CDR3 totals 14 residues. Germline assignment: CDR1 SGHNT and CDR2 YENEEA. With 5 bases clipped from V and 8 bases from J, the junction kept 6 bases outside the gene matches.

The chain joins TRBV6-1 to TRBJ2-3; D is unclear. Between the trimmed V and J ends, which lost 0 bases and 7 bases, there was a span of 11 bases. The germline V gene encodes CDR1 MNHNS and CDR2 SASEGT. The length of the CDR3 is 14 residues. CDR3 bases: TGTGCCAGCAGTGAAGCGGGTAGCTTCCATACGCAGTATTTT. Translating it yields CASSEAGSFHTQYF.

This chain connects TRBV10-3 to TRBJ2-2, with TRBD1 identical over 9 bases. Trimming took 4 bases from V and 4 from J; bases not matched to a gene: 4. Germline assignment: CDR1 ENHRY and CDR2 SYGVKD. This CDR3 contains 15 residues. The CDR3 is CAISGGQGGTGELFF. For the CDR3, the DNA is TGTGCCATCAGTGGGGGACAGGGAGGCACCGGGGAGCTGTTTTTT.

This clonotype came up many times. The chain combines TRBV7-2 with TRBJ2-5; TRBD2 aligns across 7 bases. Germline trimming cut 6 bases from V and 7 bases from J; bases unmatched to any gene: 14. CDR3 size: 15 residues. The germline CDR1 and CDR2 sequences are SGHTA and FQGNSA. The CDR3 bases are TGTGCCAGCAGTCCCGGGCTAGCGGTTCGGGGGACCCAGTACTTC. Protein sequence: CASSPGLAVRGTQYF.

This chain uses TRBV11-3 with TRBJ2-7, with a tentative D call TRBD2 (5 bases). Per germline, CDR1 SGHNT and CDR2 YENEEA. Trimming shortened V by 5 bases and J by 5 bases, and 7 bases separated the two germline ends. This CDR3 has 11 amino acids. The chain's CDR3 is CASSQADEQYF. The CDR3 region has the DNA TGTGCCAGCAGCCAAGCGGACGAGCAGTACTTC.

The chain has TRBV6-1 and TRBJ2-3; a weak D match, TRBD2 (6 bases). The better agreement between TRBJ2-7 and the DNA end casts doubt on the J call. CDR1 is MNHNS, CDR2 SASEGT, per germline. The CDR3 is made up of 15 amino acids. The CDR3 reads CGSHTGPGAKDTQYF. In DNA form, the CDR3 reads TGTGGCAGTCACACGGGGCCGGGAGCCAAAGACACGCAGTACTTC.

The J gene is TRBJ2-3, the V gene TRBV6-1, with TRBD2 identical over 10 bases. The end of the DNA fits TRBJ2-7 better, so the J call may be wrong. CDR1 and CDR2 (germline): MNHNS, SASEGT. The CDR3 extends over 19 amino acids. Written as DNA, the CDR3 is TGTGCCAGCAGTGGACGAGGTCCTCCTCTAGCGGGAGCCAACAATGAGCAGTACTTC. Its translation is CASSGRGPPLAGANNEQYF.

In the case of this clonotype: Mismatch with germline at one junction end may stem from a read error. The chain recombines TRBV7-3 with TRBJ2-3; 10 bases align to TRBD2. CDR3 length equals 15 residues. The germline V gene has CDR1 SGHTA and CDR2 FQGTGA. This chain's CDR3 is CASSSSGGGQDTQYF. The CDR3 region has the DNA TGTGCCAGCAGCTCCAGCGGGGGGGGCCAAGATACGCAGTATTTC.

This clonotype was picked up one time. The chain joins TRBV7-2 to TRBJ2-4, with D uncertain. CDR3 length: 16 residues. From germline, CDR1 is SGHTA and CDR2 FQGNSA. The ends were cut back, 5 bases at V and 13 bases at J, with 27 bases in the middle. The CDR3 DNA reads as TGTGCCAGCAGCGAATCGAGGCTGCGAGCCACAAACACGCAGTACTTC. Encoded protein: CASSESRLRATNTQYF.

In its sample, this clonotype was seen many times. The J gene is TRBJ1-1, the V gene TRBV7-2; D remains ambiguous. Trimming shortened V by 3 bases and J by 5 bases, and 10 bases separated the two germline ends. The CDR3 consists of 13 residues. Germline CDR1 is SGHTA and CDR2 is FQGNSA. The CDR3 nucleotides read TGTGCCAGCAGCTTCGAAGGGTGGACTGAAGCTTTCTTT. It translates to CASSFEGWTEAFF.

This clonotype is medium-sized by share. The genes are TRBV12-3 or TRBV12-4 and TRBJ2-7; perhaps TRBD1 as D (6 bases). The germline V and J ends were trimmed by 7 bases and 4 bases, with 17 bases remaining between them. CDR3 length: 14 residues. CDR3 in amino acids: CASTTTGSWYEQYF. In DNA form, the CDR3 reads TGTGCCAGCACTACCACAGGGAGTTGGTACGAGCAGTACTTC.

As to this clonotype: Relative to the germline gene, one junction end is altered; a read error may explain this. The gene calls are TRBV7-3 and TRBJ2-3; tentatively, D is TRBD1 (5 bases). This CDR3 is 17 amino acids long. Germline assignment: CDR1 SGHTA and CDR2 FQGTGA. In DNA form, the CDR3 reads TGTGCCAGCAGCCCCACCTCCGGCATGTGGCCGACAGACACGCAGTATTTC. Residues: CASSPTSGMWPTDTQYF.